The clone carrying this TCR beta chain has ten or more counts. No antigen is known for it. There are 14 residues in the CDR3. Germline assignment: CDR1 MNHEY and CDR2 SMNVEV (reference sequence). The V end lost 2 bases, the J end lost 4 bases, and 12 bases lay between the germline ends. The data were obtained in a study of T cells in Graves' hyperthyroidism and ophthalmopathy. Findings and caveats of the study: Most thyroid-expanded clonotypes above 0.001 were also found in blood.

Uncontrolled infection, other autoimmune disease, pregnancy or lactation led to exclusion. Ahead of any ophthalmopathy symptoms, the blood sample was obtained at the first diagnosis of hyperthyroidism. From roughly 9.2 ml of fresh peripheral blood, PBMCs were isolated. There were TCR beta CDR3 regions amplified from RNA transcripts. The primer set for the first-round RT-PCR of the TCR CDR3 was HTBI. TCRdb processed the multiplex PCR reads anew with MiXCR; each CDR3 protein has one entry. The sample carries roughly 380,000 distinct CDR3 sequences, roughly 12% recorded once. The chain couples TRBV27 to TRBJ2-7, with D possibly called TRBD1 or TRBD2 (5 bases each). The receptor's source is a man younger than 45 with Graves' hyperthyroidism that later progressed to Graves' ophthalmopathy. The specimen was blood. The DNA for the CDR3 is TGTGCCAGCAGTTTAGCTCTAGGGACGTACGAGCAGTACTTC. Translating gives CASSLALGTYEQYF.